The entry below describes one TCR beta chain. Its antigen remains unknown. As for time point: week 23, last vaccination. The study gave 300 ug of mutant IDH1 20-mer peptide per vaccine dose, with topical imiquimod. This sample was taken from a study of a mutant IDH1 vaccine in newly diagnosed glioma. Study context: Before enrollment, the patients had been treated with radiotherapy alone, temozolomide alone, or both together. Most of them had received both.

Profiled with immunoSEQ multiplex PCR; TCRdb holds only in-frame clones, not every one. The sample yields about 67,000 clones, over 70% seen once. This TCR was recovered from a man aged 18 to 30 with glioma. The sample consisted of PBMCs, taken from a glioma patient whose treatment included an IDH1 peptide vaccine.

The CDR3 region has the DNA TGCGCCAGCAGCCTTTGGACAGACGGGACTGAAGCTTTCTTT. Protein sequence: CASSLWTDGTEAFF. J is TRBJ1-1 and V is TRBV4-1, with TRBD1 as a possible D gene (6 bases). The CDR3 spans 14 residues. The germline V gene has CDR1 MGHRA and CDR2 YSYEKL. Between the trimmed V and J ends, which lost 4 bases and 5 bases, there was a span of 14 bases.